A selection of T cell receptor beta chains follows, all from one sample in a study of cytomegalovirus exposure and HLA in healthy donors. Measured with immunoSEQ multiplex PCR; TCRdb has only the in-frame clones, and not every one. The sample shows 100,000 to 150,000 clones, almost 80% of them seen only once. The sequenced sample consisted of PBMCs. These TCRs come from a female donor in good health and CMV-seronegative. Each CDR3 is given without its conserved first and last residue. Rows give clone size only sometimes, using once, few, many, or a class for an expanded clone.

v_call	clone_size	j_call	cdr3_aa
TRBV10-1	NA	TRBJ2-7	ASQKSGSKVHEQY
TRBV11-2	NA	TRBJ2-7	ASSLGFRYEQY
TRBV11-1	NA	TRBJ2-5	ASSLKLAGLRETQY
TRBV6-1	NA	TRBJ2-7	ASGDSETYEQY
TRBV28	NA	TRBJ2-7	ASSYDSNEQY
TRBV28	NA	TRBJ2-4	ASSAGQLKNIQY
TRBV10-1	NA	TRBJ2-2	ARDRGIHTGELF
TRBV7-2	NA	TRBJ2-3	ASSLAREADTQY
TRBV30	NA	TRBJ1-1	AWSPSYRGTEAF
TRBV5-1	NA	TRBJ2-2	ASRGTSGITGELF
TRBV28	NA	TRBJ2-3	ASSPGQSLTDTQY
TRBV5-5	NA	TRBJ2-1	ASRPSGSFNEQF
TRBV4-1	NA	TRBJ2-1	ASSQAGAISYNEQF
TRBV4-2	NA	TRBJ2-1	ASSSTYSGSKF
TRBV18	NA	TRBJ2-2	ASSYTGTSNTGELF
TRBV6-1	few	TRBJ2-3	ASRKGLARTDTQY
TRBV6-5	NA	TRBJ2-2	ASSAGRITGELF
TRBV5-1	few	TRBJ2-3	ASSSGTSGSTADTQY
TRBV28	NA	TRBJ2-5	ASSFSWTGPQETQY
TRBV19	NA	TRBJ2-5	ASSRGGAGEQETQY
TRBV7-2	NA	TRBJ2-7	ASSSGGGWLEQY
TRBV5-1	NA	TRBJ1-5	ASSIGGPGQPQH
TRBV7-2	NA	TRBJ2-7	ASSPGQGRYEQY
TRBV6-5	NA	TRBJ2-7	ASSLGGSSYEQY
TRBV19	NA	TRBJ1-1	ASSSQGATEAF
TRBV5-1	NA	TRBJ2-3	ASSLVKRSDTQY
TRBV7-9	few	TRBJ1-1	ASSSTGQETTEAF
TRBV5-4	NA	TRBJ1-1	ASSARQGAVEAF
TRBV6-1	few	TRBJ2-5	ASRFTAGKQETQY
TRBV28	NA	TRBJ1-2	ASSQQGVVVGYT
TRBV28	NA	TRBJ2-3	ASSSLAVAADTQY
TRBV5-1	NA	TRBJ1-1	ASSLKGQADAEAF
TRBV2	NA	TRBJ2-5	ASSEGTVQETQY
TRBV10-3	NA	TRBJ1-2	AIRPDRGGGGYT
TRBV4-1	NA	TRBJ2-1	ASSPRLAGGDFIDINEQF
TRBV4-3	NA	TRBJ2-1	ASSPVGGVLINEQF
TRBV4-3	NA	TRBJ2-2	ASSQDLNSLAGELF
TRBV30	NA	TRBJ2-1	AWGREQTYNEQF
TRBV4-3	NA	TRBJ2-4	ASSQEYSRPENIQY
TRBV28	NA	TRBJ1-3	ASLDRGAGNTIY